This is a list of T cell receptor beta chains from one sample in a study of cytomegalovirus exposure and HLA in healthy donors. Method: immunoSEQ multiplex PCR; TCRdb's copy keeps in-frame clones and lacks some. Of about 190,000 clones in the sample, 85% were seen once. Input material: PBMCs. These receptors originate from a boy aged 2 to 10 in good health and CMV-seronegative. Each CDR3 is given with its conserved first and last residue. Each record gives: J gene, clone size, D gene, V gene, CDR3 DNA, CDR3 protein. D genes are given only for firm matches. Not every row has a clone size; where given, it reads once, few, many or a size class.

j_call: TRBJ2-3; clone_size: NA; d_call: NA; v_call: TRBV6-4; cdr3_nt: TGTGCCAGCAGTGACGGGGGGGCCGGCACAGATACGCAGTATTTT; cdr3_aa: CASSDGGAGTDTQYF
j_call: TRBJ2-1; clone_size: NA; d_call: TRBD2; v_call: TRBV29-1; cdr3_nt: TGCAGCGTTCTACTAGCGGGGGGGAAACCCTACAATGAGCAGTTCTTC; cdr3_aa: CSVLLAGGKPYNEQFF
j_call: TRBJ2-7; clone_size: NA; d_call: TRBD2; v_call: TRBV10-3; cdr3_nt: TGTGCCATCCGGCCGGGACTAGCGATGGGATACGAGCAGTACTTC; cdr3_aa: CAIRPGLAMGYEQYF
j_call: TRBJ2-1; clone_size: NA; d_call: TRBD2; v_call: TRBV10-3; cdr3_nt: TGTGCCATCAGTGGGACTAGCGGGAGTGCGTTGGAGTTCTTC; cdr3_aa: CAISGTSGSALEFF
j_call: TRBJ1-1; clone_size: NA; d_call: TRBD1; v_call: TRBV6-5; cdr3_nt: TGTGCCAGCAGTTACCGGGACAGGAACACTGAAGCTTTCTTT; cdr3_aa: CASSYRDRNTEAFF
j_call: TRBJ2-3; clone_size: NA; d_call: NA; v_call: TRBV4-1; cdr3_nt: TGCGCCAGCAGTCTAGAGGGGGGGAGCACAGATACGCAGTATTTT; cdr3_aa: CASSLEGGSTDTQYF
j_call: TRBJ1-2; clone_size: NA; d_call: NA; v_call: TRBV6-4; cdr3_nt: TGTGCCAGCAGTGATTCGGGTGGCTATGGCTACACCTTC; cdr3_aa: CASSDSGGYGYTF
j_call: TRBJ1-1; clone_size: NA; d_call: NA; v_call: TRBV7-9; cdr3_nt: TGTGCCAGCAGCTTAGAACAGGGATCGAACACTGAAGCTTTCTTT; cdr3_aa: CASSLEQGSNTEAFF
j_call: TRBJ2-7; clone_size: NA; d_call: NA; v_call: TRBV7-9; cdr3_nt: TGTGCCAGCAGCCTGGACCGGGGTCCCTCCGTCGAGCAGTACTTC; cdr3_aa: CASSLDRGPSVEQYF
j_call: TRBJ1-6; clone_size: NA; d_call: TRBD1; v_call: TRBV6-4; cdr3_nt: TGTGCCAGCAGTGTTGGGACAGGGAATTCACCCCTCCACTTT; cdr3_aa: CASSVGTGNSPLHF
j_call: TRBJ1-2; clone_size: NA; d_call: NA; v_call: TRBV28; cdr3_nt: TGTGCCAGCAGTTTACTAGGGGCTGGATATGGCTACACCTTC; cdr3_aa: CASSLLGAGYGYTF
j_call: TRBJ2-7; clone_size: NA; d_call: TRBD1; v_call: TRBV10-2; cdr3_nt: TGCGCCACTCCGGGACAGGATGTCTACGAGCAGTACTTC; cdr3_aa: CATPGQDVYEQYF
j_call: TRBJ1-2; clone_size: once; d_call: TRBD1; v_call: TRBV29-1; cdr3_nt: TGCAGCGTTCCGCACCTGGGGACAGGGATCCCCTTATCCACCAATGGCTACACCTTC; cdr3_aa: CSVPHLGTGIPLSTNGYTF
j_call: TRBJ2-5; clone_size: NA; d_call: TRBD1; v_call: TRBV5-4; cdr3_nt: TGTGCCAGCAGCTCCCAGACAGGGCAAGAGACCCAGTACTTC; cdr3_aa: CASSSQTGQETQYF
j_call: TRBJ2-3; clone_size: few; d_call: NA; v_call: TRBV19; cdr3_nt: TGTGCCAGTAGTATTCTAGATACGCAGTATTTT; cdr3_aa: CASSILDTQYF
j_call: TRBJ1-5; clone_size: NA; d_call: TRBD1; v_call: TRBV2; cdr3_nt: TGTGCCAGCAGGGGGGACAGGGGGGCCGATCAGCCCCAGCATTTT; cdr3_aa: CASRGDRGADQPQHF
j_call: TRBJ2-3; clone_size: NA; d_call: TRBD2; v_call: TRBV28; cdr3_nt: TGTGCCAGCAGTCCCCCGCCGGGACTAGCGGGGATTAGCACAGATACGCAGTATTTT; cdr3_aa: CASSPPPGLAGISTDTQYF
j_call: TRBJ2-7; clone_size: NA; d_call: TRBD2; v_call: TRBV7-9; cdr3_nt: TGTGCCAGCAGCTTAGGGGGACTAGCATACGAGCAGTACTTC; cdr3_aa: CASSLGGLAYEQYF
j_call: TRBJ2-1; clone_size: NA; d_call: NA; v_call: TRBV19; cdr3_nt: TGTGCTAGTAGTATAGACCTAGCCTCTAACTACAATGAGCAGTTCTTC; cdr3_aa: CASSIDLASNYNEQFF
j_call: TRBJ1-4; clone_size: NA; d_call: NA; v_call: TRBV7-9; cdr3_nt: TGTGCCAGCAGCCTCACAGGGCCTGCGGAACTGTTTTTT; cdr3_aa: CASSLTGPAELFF